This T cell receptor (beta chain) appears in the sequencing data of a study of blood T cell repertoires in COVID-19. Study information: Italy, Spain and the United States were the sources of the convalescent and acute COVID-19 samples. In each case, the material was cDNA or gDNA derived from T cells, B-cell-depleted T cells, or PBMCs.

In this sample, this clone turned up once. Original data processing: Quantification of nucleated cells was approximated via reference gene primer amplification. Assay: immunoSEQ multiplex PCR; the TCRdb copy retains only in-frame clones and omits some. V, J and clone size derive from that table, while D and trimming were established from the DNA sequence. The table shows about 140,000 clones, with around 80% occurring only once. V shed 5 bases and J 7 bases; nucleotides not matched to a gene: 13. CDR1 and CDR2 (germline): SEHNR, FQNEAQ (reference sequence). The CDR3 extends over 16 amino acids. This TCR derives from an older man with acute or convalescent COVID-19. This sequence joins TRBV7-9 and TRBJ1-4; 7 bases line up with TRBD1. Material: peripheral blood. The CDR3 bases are TGTGCCAGCAGCCTGGGGCAGGGGGGTCATAGTGAAAAACTGTTTTTT. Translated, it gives CASSLGQGGHSEKLFF.